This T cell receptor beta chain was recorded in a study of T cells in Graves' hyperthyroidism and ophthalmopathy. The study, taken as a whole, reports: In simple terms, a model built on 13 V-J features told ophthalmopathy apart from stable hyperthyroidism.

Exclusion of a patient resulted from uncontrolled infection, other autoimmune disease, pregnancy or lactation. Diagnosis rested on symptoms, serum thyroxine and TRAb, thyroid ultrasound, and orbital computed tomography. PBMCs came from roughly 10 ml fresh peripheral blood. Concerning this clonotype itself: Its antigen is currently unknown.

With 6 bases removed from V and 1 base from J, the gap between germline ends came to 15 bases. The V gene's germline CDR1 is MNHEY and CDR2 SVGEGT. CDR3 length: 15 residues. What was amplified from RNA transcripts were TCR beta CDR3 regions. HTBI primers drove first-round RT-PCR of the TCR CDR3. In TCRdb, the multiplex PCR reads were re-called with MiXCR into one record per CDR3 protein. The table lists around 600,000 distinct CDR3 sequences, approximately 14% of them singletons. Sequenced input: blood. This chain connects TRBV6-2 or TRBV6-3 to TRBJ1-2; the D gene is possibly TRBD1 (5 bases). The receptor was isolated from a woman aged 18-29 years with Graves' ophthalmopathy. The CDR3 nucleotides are TGTGCCAGCAGCCAAGAGTGGACAAATAACTATGGCTACACCTTC. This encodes CASSQEWTNNYGYTF.